Reported below is one T cell receptor beta chain. The antigen remains undetermined. The data belong to a study of graft-versus-host responses after intestinal transplantation. Whole-study context: Multivisceral, liver-intestinal, or isolated intestinal grafts went to recipients. Every recipient had anti-thymocyte globulin induction and roughly three years of tacrolimus plus steroids. General study points: Allografts carried high graft-versus-host to host-versus-graft clonal ratios in patients having graft-donor T cell macrochimerism. GvH clones surfaced in recipient marrow, some emerging earlier in ileum or blood.

TCRdb's table, derived via immunoSEQ multiplex PCR, lists solely in-frame clones and lacks some. The sample carries over 70,000 clones, around 86% recorded once. Germline CDR1 reads SGDLS; CDR2 reads YYNGEE. The CDR3 extends over 15 amino acids. V was shortened by 0 bases and J by 5 bases, with 11 bases between the two germline ends. This clonotype was obtained from a human donor who received an intestinal transplant. This chain uses TRBV9 with TRBJ2-2; D might be TRBD1 or TRBD2, each matching 6 bases. Sequences were derived from unstimulated CD8+ T cells sorted from spleen or lymph node cells, sampled before intestinal transplant. CDR3 residues: CASSVERGPTGELFF. The CDR3 DNA is TGTGCCAGCAGCGTAGAACGGGGGCCAACCGGGGAGCTGTTTTTT. Drawing the rest from reference TRBV9 and TRBJ2-2, the complete variable domain is DSGVTQTPKHLITATGQRVTLRCSPRSGDLSVYWYQQSLDQGLQFLIQYYNGEERAKGNILERFSAQQFPDLHSELNLSSLELGDSALYFCASSVERGPTGELFFGEGSRLTVL.